The clone carrying this TCR beta chain came up once. The data stem from a study of technical replicates of blood from a handful of donors. Some clones are missing from TCRdb's copy, which holds only in-frame ones; the method was immunoSEQ multiplex PCR. The top ten clones hold around 0.42% of a sample with approximately 89,000 clones, 90% to 95% of them seen once. V was clipped by 7 bases and J by 4 bases; unmatched bases: 4. CDR3 size: 13 residues. The germline V gene has CDR1 LNHDA and CDR2 SQIVND (reference sequence). The clonotype originates from a human donor in good health. Sequencing used T cells isolated from PBMCs. The chain combines TRBV19 with TRBJ2-7, with 10 bases identical to TRBD2. CDR3 bases: TGTGCCAGTATGGGGACTAGCGCTTACGAGCAGTACTTC. Residues: CASMGTSAYEQYF.